This TCR beta chain originates from a study of blood T cell repertoires in COVID-19. Overall study context: There were acute and convalescent COVID-19 samples, and they came from the United States, Italy and Spain. The analysed material was cDNA or gDNA that came from T cells, B-cell-depleted T cells, or PBMCs.

This CDR3 is built from 16 residues. The V segment lost 5 bases and the J segment 6 bases; nucleotides outside the gene matches: 5. Germline V gives CDR1 SGHTA, CDR2 FQGNSA. Authors' data handling: Scientists estimated how many nucleated cells there were by amplifying reference gene primers. TCRdb's table, derived via immunoSEQ multiplex PCR, lists solely in-frame clones and lacks some. The V and J calls and clone size were taken over from that table, and D and trimming were inferred from the DNA. The sample lists approximately 80,000 clones; approximately 90% were seen once. V gene TRBV7-2 combines with J gene TRBJ2-3; 16 positions match TRBD2. The clonotype comes from a human donor in a cohort sampled during active COVID-19. Sequencing was carried out using peripheral blood. The CDR3 is CASSTGTSGRADTQYF. CDR3 DNA: TGTGCCAGCAGCACCGGGACTAGCGGGAGGGCCGATACGCAGTATTTT.